This passage covers 14 T cell receptor beta chains from one sample sequenced in a study of cytomegalovirus exposure and HLA in healthy donors. The study ran its PCR with 60 Vbeta and 13 Jbeta primers. Measured with immunoSEQ multiplex PCR; TCRdb has only the in-frame clones, and not every one. The sample contains approximately 170,000 clones, roughly 87% of which appear only once. The sample consisted of PBMCs. The receptors come from a middle-aged man in good health and CMV-seropositive.

V usage is TRBV19 and J usage is TRBJ2-7; 7 bases align to TRBD1. From germline, CDR1 is LNHDA and CDR2 SQIVND (reference sequence). After removal of 4 bases from V and 6 bases from J, the junction contained 12 bases not matched to a gene. CDR3 length equals 15 residues. This chain's CDR3 is CASSTAGTVLLEQYF. CDR3 DNA sequence: TGTGCCAGTAGTACCGCCGGGACAGTCCTACTCGAGCAGTACTTC. Using reference TRBV19 and TRBJ2-7 for the parts outside the CDR3, the full variable domain is DGGITQSPKYLFRKEGQNVTLSCEQNLNHDAMYWYRQDPGQGLRLIYYSQIVNDFQKGDIAEGYSVSREKKESFPLTVTSAQKNPTAFYLCASSTAGTVLLEQYFGPGTRLTVT.

This chain uses TRBV14 with TRBJ1-2; possibly TRBD1 for D (5 bases). Germline V gives CDR1 SGHDN, CDR2 FVKESK. CDR3 length equals 17 residues. V shed 4 bases and J shed 4 bases, with 22 bases lying between them. The CDR3 coding sequence is TGTGCCAGCAGCCCCAAATGGACACCGCCTAAAACCTATGGCTACACCTTC. It yields the protein CASSPKWTPPKTYGYTF.

In its sample, this clone was seen once. V usage is TRBV5-4 and J usage is TRBJ1-3; 7 bases match TRBD1. The CDR3 contains 17 residues. V gave up 1 base and J gave up 0 bases; unmatched junction bases: 7. Germline-derived CDR1 and CDR2 are SGHNT and YYREEE (reference sequence). The DNA of the CDR3 is TGTGCCAGCAGCTTGCCGTCAGGGGGACTCTCTGGAAACACCATATATTTT. Protein product: CASSLPSGGLSGNTIYF.

V usage is TRBV6-5 and J usage is TRBJ1-4; 10 bases are a match to TRBD1. CDR1 and CDR2 (germline): MNHEY, SVGAGI. CDR3 length equals 15 residues. With V trimmed by 4 bases and J by 6 bases, 5 bases remained unmatched. The CDR3 region has the DNA TGTGCCAGCAGTTCATCCGGGACAGGGGATGAAAAACTGTTTTTT. As protein: CASSSSGTGDEKLFF.

Written as DNA, the CDR3 is TGCGCCAGCACAACCGCCAGCGAGCAGTACTTC. It encodes CASTTASEQYF. V is TRBV10-2 and J is TRBJ2-7; D uncertain. V dropped 7 bases and J dropped 6 bases, with 10 bases sitting between them. From germline, CDR1 is WSHSY and CDR2 SAAADI. CDR3 length: 11 amino acids.

The V gene is TRBV5-4, the J gene TRBJ2-2; 7 bases agree with TRBD1. Germline V gives CDR1 SGHNT, CDR2 YYREEE (reference sequence). The CDR3 length is 14 residues. V lost 3 bases, J lost 4 bases, and 3 bases stayed unmatched. The CDR3 here is CASSSTGSTGELFF. CDR3 nucleotides: TGTGCCAGCAGCTCGACAGGGTCCACCGGGGAGCTGTTTTTT.

This clone was seen only once. The chain joins TRBV7-3 to TRBJ2-2, with D perhaps TRBD2 (5 bases). The germline V gene has CDR1 SGHTA and CDR2 FQGTGA. The CDR3 extends over 14 amino acids. Between the trimmed V and J ends, which lost 4 bases and 8 bases, there was a span of 14 bases. CDR3 DNA: TGTGCCAGCAGCTCTGGAGGTGGACCGGGGGAGCTGTTTTTT. Residues: CASSSGGGPGELFF.

J is TRBJ1-1 and V is TRBV28, with 8 positions matching TRBD1. Germline assignment: CDR1 MDHEN and CDR2 SYDVKM. Trimming took 2 bases from V and 4 from J; bases not matched to a gene: 6. The CDR3 spans 15 residues. The CDR3 is CASSLVQGAATEAFF. CDR3 sequence (DNA): TGTGCCAGCAGTTTAGTCCAGGGGGCGGCCACTGAAGCTTTCTTT.

The V and J genes are TRBV10-3 and TRBJ2-2; a possible D gene is TRBD2 (6 bases). This CDR3 is built from 15 residues. Per the germline V gene, CDR1 is ENHRY and CDR2 is SYGVKD. V lost 6 bases and J 3 bases, leaving 14 bases between the germline ends. The DNA of the CDR3 is TGTGCCATCAGCGCCGGGGACTCCGACACCGGGGAGCTGTTTTTT. Encoded protein: CAISAGDSDTGELFF.

This sequence joins TRBV2 and TRBJ1-6; unclear D gene. Germline lookup yields CDR1 SNHLY and CDR2 FYNNEI. V was clipped by 8 bases and J by 5 bases, with 10 bases between them. CDR3 length: 13 amino acids. The CDR3 region is CASLRHHNSPLHF. The CDR3 DNA is TGTGCCAGCTTGCGGCACCATAATTCACCCCTCCACTTT.

This clone appeared a few times. The rearrangement links TRBV6-5 to TRBJ2-5, with TRBD2 as a possible D gene (6 bases). Judging by the DNA end, TRBJ2-7 fits better; the J call may be wrong. Germline CDR1 reads MNHEY; CDR2 reads SVGAGI. This CDR3 contains 14 residues. CDR3 region: CASSRDSQSSEQYF. The CDR3 nucleotides are TGTGCCAGTTCACGGGACTCCCAATCCAGCGAGCAGTACTTC.

The V gene is TRBV30, the J gene TRBJ2-3; maybe TRBD1 (6 bases). The CDR3 runs to 15 residues. The V gene's germline CDR1 is GTSNPN and CDR2 SVGIG (reference sequence). V gave up 1 base and J gave up 3 bases, with 14 bases separating them. As DNA, the CDR3 is TGTGCCTGGAGTGGGACAGATGAAGGGACAGATACGCAGTATTTT. Its translation is CAWSGTDEGTDTQYF.

The rearrangement links TRBV2 to TRBJ2-3, with no clear D. V shed 6 bases and J shed 2 bases, with 9 bases lying between them. The germline V gene encodes CDR1 SNHLY and CDR2 FYNNEI. This CDR3 comprises 13 residues. CDR3 in amino acids: CASRAQPTDTQYF. In DNA form, the CDR3 reads TGTGCCAGCAGGGCACAGCCCACAGATACGCAGTATTTT.

The chain has TRBV6-6 and TRBJ1-1, with TRBD1 identical over 9 bases. The J segment lost 5 bases and the V segment lost 5 bases, leaving 12 bases of the junction unmatched. Germline CDR1 is MNHNY and CDR2 is SVGAGI (reference sequence). The CDR3 consists of 16 residues. CDR3 in amino acids: CASSALFTGGVTEAFF. As DNA, the CDR3 is TGTGCCAGCAGTGCGCTTTTTACAGGGGGCGTTACTGAAGCTTTCTTT.